The rows below give T cell receptor beta chains drawn from one sample of a study of regulatory T cells in long-lasting Graves disease. Via MiXCR, TCRdb re-called the multiplex PCR reads, giving one row per CDR3 protein. There are 650,000 to 700,000 distinct CDR3 sequences in the sample; 30% occur only once, and about two fifths lies in the top ten. The input for sequencing was peripheral blood mononuclear cells (PBMCs), taken when the disease was refractory, from a patient treated with antithyroid drugs. These receptors were taken from a female donor with Graves disease. Each CDR3 is given with its conserved first and last residue. D genes are given only for firm matches. Expanded clones get a size class; other rows say once, few or many, or leave the size out.

TGTGCCAGCAGTGACGGGGGACTAGCGGGAGCCGGTAGCACCGGGGAGCTGTTTTTT CASSDGGLAGAGSTGELFF TRBV28 NA TRBJ2-2 TRBD2
TGTGCCAGCAGCGTACGCGGGAGGGCCGGCTACAATGAGCAGTTCTTC CASSVRGRAGYNEQFF TRBV9 NA TRBJ2-1 TRBD2
TGTGCCAGCAGCCGACAGGCTCAAGGCTACACCTTC CASSRQAQGYTF TRBV6-2/TRBV6-3 NA TRBJ1-2 NA
TGTGCCAGCACACCGACAGAAAGCTCCTACAATGAGCAGTTCTTC CASTPTESSYNEQFF TRBV12-3/TRBV12-4 NA TRBJ2-1 NA
TGTGCCATCAGCGAGGGGTTTGGCACTGAAGCTTTCTTT CAISEGFGTEAFF TRBV10-3 NA TRBJ1-1 NA
TGTGCCAGCAGCCCAGTGGGGACAGACTACGAGCAGTACTTC CASSPVGTDYEQYF TRBV11-2 few TRBJ2-7 TRBD1
TGTGCCAGCAGTTTTGGCTCCGGGTCGCTGCACACTGAAGCTTTCTTT CASSFGSGSLHTEAFF TRBV12-3/TRBV12-4 few TRBJ1-1 NA
TGTGCCAGCACCTCGGGGGGGGGCCATCAGCCCCAGCATTTT CASTSGGGHQPQHF TRBV6-2/TRBV6-3 NA TRBJ1-5 NA
TGTGCCAGCAGCTTAGTTGGGACAGGGAACCAAGAGACCCAGTACTTC CASSLVGTGNQETQYF TRBV11-2 few TRBJ2-5 TRBD1
TGTGCCAGCAGCCCGGACAGGCCGCTCTATGGCTACACCTTC CASSPDRPLYGYTF TRBV7-9 NA TRBJ1-2 TRBD1
TGTGCCAGCAGTTTCCCCGCTAGCGGGAGTAACGAGCAGTACTTC CASSFPASGSNEQYF TRBV12-3/TRBV12-4 many TRBJ2-7 TRBD2
TGTGCCAGCAGTACAACCGGGACTAGCGGGACTCGTTTTGGAGAGCAGTACTTC CASSTTGTSGTRFGEQYF TRBV6-1 NA TRBJ2-7 TRBD2
TGCAGTGCTAGAGATTATCGGGGGTGGAATTCACCCCTCCACTTT CSARDYRGWNSPLHF TRBV20-1 few TRBJ1-6 NA
TGTGCCAGCGGCCCCATCGGGGGGAAGAATCAGCCCCAGCATTTT CASGPIGGKNQPQHF TRBV12-3/TRBV12-4 NA TRBJ1-5 NA
TGTGCCAGTACCAGTGGGGACAGATTGAACACTGAAGCTTTCTTT CASTSGDRLNTEAFF TRBV19 NA TRBJ1-1 TRBD1
TGTGCCAGCAGTGAAGCGCGACGCGGACTAATCTCCTACGAGCAGTACTTC CASSEARRGLISYEQYF TRBV6-1 few TRBJ2-7 NA
TGTGCCATATCACAGTCAATGAACACTGAAGCTTTCTTT CAISQSMNTEAFF TRBV19 NA TRBJ1-1 NA
TGTGCCAGCAGCTTAATACCCTACAATGAGCAGTTCTTC CASSLIPYNEQFF TRBV7-9 once TRBJ2-1 NA
TGTGCCAGCAGCTTAGGGACAGGGGAAGGCTACACCTTC CASSLGTGEGYTF TRBV7-9 NA TRBJ1-2 TRBD1